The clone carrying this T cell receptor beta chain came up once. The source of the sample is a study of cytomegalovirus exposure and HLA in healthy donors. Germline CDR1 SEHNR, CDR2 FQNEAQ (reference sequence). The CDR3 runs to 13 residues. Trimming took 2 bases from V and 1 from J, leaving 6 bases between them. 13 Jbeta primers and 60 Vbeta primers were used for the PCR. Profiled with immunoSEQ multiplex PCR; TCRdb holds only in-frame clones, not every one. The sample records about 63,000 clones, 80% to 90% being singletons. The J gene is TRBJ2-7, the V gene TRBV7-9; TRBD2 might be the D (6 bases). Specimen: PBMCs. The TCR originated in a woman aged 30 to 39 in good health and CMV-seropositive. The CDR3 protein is CASSLRGSYEQYF. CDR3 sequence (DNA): TGTGCCAGCAGCTTACGGGGGTCCTACGAGCAGTACTTC.